These T cell receptor beta chains were read from a single sample in a study of cytomegalovirus exposure and HLA in healthy donors. TCRdb's table, derived via immunoSEQ multiplex PCR, lists solely in-frame clones and lacks some. In the table there are tens of thousands of clones, 84% of which are singletons. Material for sequencing was PBMCs. These receptors originate from a woman in her late teens or twenties in good health and CMV-seropositive. CDR3s include the opening cysteine and the closing phenylalanine or tryptophan. The D gene is left open where the match is weak. A clone size is listed for some rows: how often the clone was seen (once, few, many), or a class if it is expanded.

J: TRBJ1-6
V: TRBV6-5
size: -
D: -
DNA: TGTGCCAGCAGTTACCAGAGGCCCCTTAATTCACCCCTCCACTTT
CDR3: CASSYQRPLNSPLHF

J: TRBJ2-7
V: TRBV28
size: few
D: TRBD1
DNA: TGTGCCAGCAGTTTATCTGGACAGGGGGTCGGCCTTCGATACGAGCAGTACTTC
CDR3: CASSLSGQGVGLRYEQYF

J: TRBJ2-2
V: TRBV29-1
size: once
D: -
DNA: TGCAGCTTTGAGGCGACAGCCACCGGGGAGCTGTTTTTT
CDR3: CSFEATATGELFF

J: TRBJ1-1
V: TRBV18
size: -
D: TRBD1
DNA: TGTGCCAGCAAGGACAGGACGAACACTGAAGCTTTCTTT
CDR3: CASKDRTNTEAFF

J: TRBJ2-1
V: TRBV5-6
size: -
D: TRBD1
DNA: TGTGCCAGCAGCTCGAGGACAGGGGCGTCCATGTACAATGAGCAGTTCTTC
CDR3: CASSSRTGASMYNEQFF

J: TRBJ1-1
V: TRBV23-1
size: few
D: -
DNA: TGCGCCAGCAGTCTTATTCGGGGGGACACTGAAGCTTTCTTT
CDR3: CASSLIRGDTEAFF

J: TRBJ1-6
V: TRBV5-1
size: -
D: TRBD1
DNA: TGCGCCAGCAGCTTGACCCCGGACAGGGAGACTTCACCCCTCCACTTT
CDR3: CASSLTPDRETSPLHF

J: TRBJ1-2
V: TRBV10-2
size: once
D: -
DNA: TGCGCCAGCGACGGGGGGAGCCCCTATGGCTACACCTTC
CDR3: CASDGGSPYGYTF

J: TRBJ1-6
V: TRBV5-1
size: -
D: TRBD1
DNA: TGCGCCAGCAGCGTAACAGGGACAGCAAATAATTCACCCCTCCACTTT
CDR3: CASSVTGTANNSPLHF

J: TRBJ2-5
V: TRBV19
size: -
D: -
DNA: TGTGCCAGTAGTCCCCTAGACAGGCAAGAGACCCAGTACTTC
CDR3: CASSPLDRQETQYF

J: TRBJ2-7
V: TRBV18
size: few
D: TRBD1
DNA: TGTGCCAGCGCGACCGGGACAGGGCACTACGAGCAGTACTTC
CDR3: CASATGTGHYEQYF

J: TRBJ2-3
V: TRBV6-1
size: -
D: TRBD2
DNA: TGTGCCAGCAGTGAAGCGATCGGGGGGGGCACAGATACGCAGTATTTT
CDR3: CASSEAIGGGTDTQYF

J: TRBJ2-5
V: TRBV30
size: -
D: -
DNA: TGTGCCTGGAGTGGGACAGAAAGAGACCAAGAGACCCAGTACTTC
CDR3: CAWSGTERDQETQYF

J: TRBJ1-5
V: TRBV4-1
size: -
D: -
DNA: TGCGCCAGCAGCCAAGTAGAGGAGAGCAATCAGCCCCAGCATTTT
CDR3: CASSQVEESNQPQHF

J: TRBJ1-2
V: TRBV5-6
size: few
D: TRBD1
DNA: TGTGCCAGCAGCGCGCCAGGGACAGGGTTATATGGGTACACCTTC
CDR3: CASSAPGTGLYGYTF

J: TRBJ2-7
V: TRBV5-1
size: -
D: TRBD1
DNA: TGCGCCAGCAGCTCCACGCGACAGGGCCCCTACGAGCAGTACTTC
CDR3: CASSSTRQGPYEQYF

J: TRBJ1-2
V: TRBV28
size: few
D: TRBD1
DNA: TGTGCCAGCAGTTCCCCTACGACAGGGATCTATGGCTACACCTTC
CDR3: CASSSPTTGIYGYTF

J: TRBJ2-3
V: TRBV5-1
size: -
D: TRBD2
DNA: TGCGCCAGCAGCTTGGCCTTGGTTAGCGGGGACCTTAACACAGATACGCAGTATTTT
CDR3: CASSLALVSGDLNTDTQYF

J: TRBJ2-3
V: TRBV7-2
size: once
D: TRBD2
DNA: TGTGCCAGCAGCTTAGTGGGGACTAACACAGATACGCAGTATTTT
CDR3: CASSLVGTNTDTQYF

J: TRBJ2-3
V: TRBV7-2
size: -
D: -
DNA: TGTGCCAGCAGCTTACCAGGTTCAGATACGCAGTATTTT
CDR3: CASSLPGSDTQYF

J: TRBJ2-3
V: TRBV4-2
size: -
D: TRBD2
DNA: TGTGCCAGCAGCCCTCGGACTAGCGGGGGGGCAGATACGCAGTATTTT
CDR3: CASSPRTSGGADTQYF

J: TRBJ2-1
V: TRBV29-1
size: -
D: TRBD1
DNA: TGCAGCGTCATCGCGAACAGGGGTAGGCTAGAGCAGTTCTTC
CDR3: CSVIANRGRLEQFF

J: TRBJ2-3
V: TRBV19
size: -
D: TRBD2
DNA: TGTGCCAGTAGCCCTGAGGCGGGGGGCACAGATACGCAGTATTTT
CDR3: CASSPEAGGTDTQYF

J: TRBJ2-3
V: TRBV6-1
size: -
D: TRBD1
DNA: TGTGCCAGCAGTGAACTTACAGGGGGCAGTGTCGGGACAGATACGCAGTATTTT
CDR3: CASSELTGGSVGTDTQYF

J: TRBJ1-5
V: TRBV15
size: -
D: TRBD1
DNA: TGTGCCACCAGCCGACGGACAGGGAGTAGCAATCAGCCCCAGCATTTT
CDR3: CATSRRTGSSNQPQHF

J: TRBJ1-2
V: TRBV19
size: -
D: -
DNA: TGTGCCAGTAGTATAGCGGCAGGGGTCCTTAACTATGGCTACACCTTC
CDR3: CASSIAAGVLNYGYTF

J: TRBJ1-1
V: TRBV30
size: -
D: TRBD1
DNA: TGTGCCTGGAGTGTGACCACAGGGGGAGGATGGAACACTGAAGCTTTCTTT
CDR3: CAWSVTTGGGWNTEAFF

J: TRBJ1-1
V: TRBV9
size: -
D: -
DNA: TGTGCCAGCAGCGTAGATATAGGCGGCGGGGCTTTCTTT
CDR3: CASSVDIGGGAFF

J: TRBJ1-2
V: TRBV19
size: once
D: TRBD1
DNA: TGTGCCAGTAGTACGACTCGGGACAGAGGCTATGGCTACACCTTC
CDR3: CASSTTRDRGYGYTF